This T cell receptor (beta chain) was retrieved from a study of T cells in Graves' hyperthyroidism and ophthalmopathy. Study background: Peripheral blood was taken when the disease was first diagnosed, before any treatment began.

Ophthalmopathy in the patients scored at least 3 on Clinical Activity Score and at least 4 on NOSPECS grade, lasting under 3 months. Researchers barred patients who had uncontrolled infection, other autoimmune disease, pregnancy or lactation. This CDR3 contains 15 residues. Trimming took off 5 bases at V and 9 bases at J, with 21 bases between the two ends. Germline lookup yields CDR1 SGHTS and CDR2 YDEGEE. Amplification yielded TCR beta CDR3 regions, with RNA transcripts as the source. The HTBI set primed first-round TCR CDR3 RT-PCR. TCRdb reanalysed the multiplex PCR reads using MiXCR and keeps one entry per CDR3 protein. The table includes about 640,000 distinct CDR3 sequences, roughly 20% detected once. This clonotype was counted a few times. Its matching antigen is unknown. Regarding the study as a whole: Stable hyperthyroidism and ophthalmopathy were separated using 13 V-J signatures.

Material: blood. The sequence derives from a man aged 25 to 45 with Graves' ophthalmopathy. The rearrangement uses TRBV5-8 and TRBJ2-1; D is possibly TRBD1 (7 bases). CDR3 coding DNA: TGTGCCAGCAGATTCTCGGAGGGGGCAGGGAGTGAGCAGTTCTTC. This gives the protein CASRFSEGAGSEQFF.